One and the same sample provided the 19 T cell receptor beta chains below, sequenced in a study of Ad26.COV2.S vaccination and SARS-CoV-2 variants. As to treatment: over 15 received Ad26.COV2.S at low or high dose, single or two shots; five or six received placebo; per-sample allocation not given. Material that was analyzed had been drawn on day 63 after the first vaccine or placebo injection. Profiled with immunoSEQ multiplex PCR; TCRdb holds only in-frame clones, not every one. The sample has about 330,000 clones; 85% to 90% are singletons. The specimen was peripheral blood, collected in a trial of Ad26.COV2.S vaccine versus placebo. These receptors came from a person between 18 and 65 years old who received the Ad26.COV2.S COVID-19 vaccine or a placebo.

The chain employs TRBV5-6 and TRBJ1-2, with 7 bases lining up with TRBD1. Looked up from germline, CDR1 is SGHDT and CDR2 is YYEEEE. The CDR3 has 14 amino acids. J lost 6 bases, V lost 5 bases, and 10 bases had no gene match. Here the CDR3 reads CASSQTGSGNGYTF. The CDR3 DNA reads as TGTGCCAGCAGTCAGACAGGGTCGGGGAATGGCTACACCTTC.

The V and J genes are TRBV10-3 and TRBJ2-7; 8 bases align to TRBD1. J was trimmed by 0 bases and V by 11 bases; bases with no gene match: 6. The CDR3 runs to 13 residues. Germline V gene data show CDR1 as ENHRY and CDR2 as SYGVKD. The chain's CDR3 is CAATGDGSYEQYF. The DNA for the CDR3 is TGTGCCGCGACAGGGGACGGCTCCTACGAGCAGTACTTC.

The chain combines TRBV3-1 (or the pseudogene TRBV3-2) with TRBJ1-1; D call uncertain. The CDR3 totals 13 residues. Trimming took 0 bases from V and 1 from J, leaving 3 bases between them. Germline V gene lookup returns CDR1 LGHDT and CDR2 YNNKEL (reference sequence). CDR3 DNA: TGTGCCAGCAGCCAAGAAAGGAACACTGAAGCTTTCTTT. Encoded protein: CASSQERNTEAFF.

This sequence joins TRBV4-2 and TRBJ2-1; a weak D match, TRBD2 (7 bases). The germline V and J ends were trimmed by 2 bases and 6 bases, with 23 bases remaining between them. The CDR3 loop spans 18 amino acids. CDR1 and CDR2 from the germline V gene are LGHNA and YNFKEQ. CDR3 bases: TGTGCCAGCAGCCAACTACTATTGAATAGGGGGGGTGTCAATGAGCAGTTCTTC. Protein sequence: CASSQLLLNRGGVNEQFF.

V usage is TRBV5-4 and J usage is TRBJ2-1; D might be TRBD1 (5 bases). Trimming pared 5 bases from V and 5 bases from J, leaving 20 bases between. In germline, CDR1 is SGHNT, CDR2 YYREEE (reference sequence). This CDR3 has 16 residues. The CDR3 region is CASRENFQGKDNEQFF. The CDR3 DNA is TGTGCCAGCAGAGAAAATTTCCAGGGAAAAGACAATGAGCAGTTCTTC.

J is TRBJ1-5 and V is TRBV6-5, with a tentative D call TRBD1 (5 bases). The CDR3 spans 12 residues. Germline V gene sequence: CDR1 MNHEY, CDR2 SVGAGI. Trimming took 6 bases from V and 4 from J, leaving 7 bases between them. The DNA of the CDR3 is TGTGCCAGCAGGGGACGAAATCAGCCCCAGCATTTT. Its translation is CASRGRNQPQHF.

V usage is TRBV7-9 and J usage is TRBJ1-2; 7 bases align to TRBD1. This CDR3 comprises 13 residues. Germline-derived CDR1 and CDR2 are SEHNR and FQNEAQ (reference sequence). With 6 bases clipped from V and 6 bases from J, the junction kept 7 bases outside the gene matches. The CDR3 nucleotides read TGTGCCAGCAGTTTTACAGGGGTGGATGGCTACACCTTC. It codes for CASSFTGVDGYTF.

The J gene is TRBJ1-2, the V gene TRBV5-6; D may be TRBD1 (6 bases). CDR1 SGHDT and CDR2 YYEEEE come from the germline V gene. The germline V and J ends were trimmed by 0 bases and 4 bases, with 16 bases remaining between them. The CDR3 is 16 amino acids. CDR3 coding DNA: TGTGCCAGCAGCTTGGTGGTAGGGGGTTTGATCTATGGCTACACCTTC. The encoded protein is CASSLVVGGLIYGYTF. Supplemented by reference TRBV5-6 and TRBJ1-2, the full variable domain reads DAGVTQSPTHLIKTRGQQVTLRCSPKSGHDTVSWYQQALGQGPQFIFQYYEEEERQRGNFPDRFSGHQFPNYSSELNVNALLLGDSALYLCASSLVVGGLIYGYTFGSGTRLTVV.

V gene TRBV13 combines with J gene TRBJ2-2; D unresolved. CDR3 size: 14 residues. V was pared by 2 bases and J by 6 bases, with 10 bases between. The germline CDR1 and CDR2 sequences are PRHDT and FYEKMQ (reference sequence). This chain's CDR3 is CASSLQYRAGELFF. In nucleotides, the CDR3 is TGTGCCAGCAGCTTACAGTATCGAGCCGGGGAGCTGTTTTTT.

The CDR3 sequence: CAISESREIDNTGELFF. In DNA form, the CDR3 reads TGTGCCATCAGTGAGTCGCGAGAAATCGATAACACCGGGGAGCTGTTTTTT. V and J are TRBV10-3 and TRBJ2-2; D not certain. V dropped 0 bases and J dropped 2 bases, with 13 bases sitting between them. Looked up from germline, CDR1 is ENHRY and CDR2 is SYGVKD. There are 17 residues in the CDR3.

The chain's CDR3 is CASSLVSWADTQYF. CDR3 nucleotide sequence: TGTGCCAGCAGCTTAGTGAGCTGGGCAGATACGCAGTATTTT. This sequence joins TRBV7-8 and TRBJ2-3; D ambiguous. Trimming took 1 base from V and 4 from J, leaving 9 bases between them. Germline assignment: CDR1 SGHVS and CDR2 FQNEAQ. The CDR3 consists of 14 residues.

V and J are TRBV3-1 (or the pseudogene TRBV3-2) and TRBJ1-6, with D hard to call. This CDR3 has 18 amino acids. CDR1 LGHDT and CDR2 YNNKEL come from the germline V gene (reference sequence). The germline V and J ends were trimmed by 0 bases and 4 bases, with 16 bases remaining between them. CDR3 sequence reads: CASSQDWKEASYNSPLHF. In nucleotides, the CDR3 is TGTGCCAGCAGCCAAGATTGGAAGGAAGCCTCTTATAATTCACCCCTCCACTTT.

The chain combines TRBV6-6 with TRBJ2-1; 11 bases line up with TRBD2. V shed 2 bases and J 9 bases; nucleotides not matched to a gene: 6. Germline V gives CDR1 MNHNY, CDR2 SVGAGI (reference sequence). CDR3 length: 15 residues. CDR3: CASSYRLAGGSEQFF. CDR3 in DNA: TGTGCCAGCAGTTACCGGCTAGCGGGAGGTTCTGAGCAGTTCTTC.

The chain couples TRBV19 to TRBJ2-3; maybe TRBD2 (5 bases). Germline V gene sequence: CDR1 LNHDA, CDR2 SQIVND (reference sequence). Trimming removed 3 bases at V and 1 base at J, with 20 bases between. The CDR3 contains 18 residues. CDR3 DNA: TGTGCCAGTAGTATCCCCCACGAGGGCAGTAGCGGCACAGATACGCAGTATTTT. Amino acids: CASSIPHEGSSGTDTQYF.

This clone was seen only once. The CDR3 sequence is CASSERRQNQPQHF. Here the CDR3 DNA reads TGTGCCAGCAGCGAAAGACGGCAGAATCAGCCCCAGCATTTT. This chain links TRBV2 with TRBJ1-5, with unresolved D. The V end was cut by 6 bases, the J end by 4 bases, with 13 bases between. The CDR3 loop spans 14 amino acids. Germline CDR1 is SNHLY and CDR2 is FYNNEI.

V and J are TRBV19 and TRBJ2-2; D may be TRBD1 or TRBD2 (5 bases each). The germline V gene encodes CDR1 LNHDA and CDR2 SQIVND (reference sequence). The CDR3 totals 14 residues. Trimming removed 9 bases from V and 2 bases from J, with 13 bases in between. CDR3 DNA: TGTGCCAGCGGTGGGGGTTTCAACACCGGGGAGCTGTTTTTT. Its translation: CASGGGFNTGELFF.

V gene TRBV5-1 combines with J gene TRBJ2-2; no clear D gene. The CDR3 is made up of 15 amino acids. CDR1 SGHRS and CDR2 YFSETQ come from the germline V gene. The germline V and J ends were trimmed by 0 bases and 1 base, with 7 bases remaining between them. The CDR3 spells CASSLGPENTGELFF. For the CDR3, the DNA is TGCGCCAGCAGCTTGGGCCCTGAGAACACCGGGGAGCTGTTTTTT. Full variable domain (missing parts from reference TRBV5-1 and TRBJ2-2): KAGVTQTPRYLIKTRGQQVTLSCSPISGHRSVSWYQQTPGQGLQFLFEYFSETQRNKGNFPGRFSGRQFSNSRSEMNVSTLELGDSALYLCASSLGPENTGELFFGEGSRLTVL.

The genes are TRBV7-2 and TRBJ1-1; no clear D gene. CDR3 length equals 19 residues. Germline CDR1 is SGHTA and CDR2 is FQGNSA. V lost 1 base to trimming and J lost 0 bases, with 21 bases between them. The CDR3 protein is CASSLDPLIGWGMNTEAFF. For the CDR3, the DNA is TGTGCCAGCAGCTTAGATCCGCTTATTGGGTGGGGTATGAACACTGAAGCTTTCTTT.

The table lists this clone with a few counts. The chain has TRBV11-2 and TRBJ2-1, with D hard to call. The CDR3 extends over 13 amino acids. Trimming cost V 6 bases and J 7 bases, with 13 bases left between them. CDR1 is SGHAT and CDR2 is FQNNGV in the germline V gene. The CDR3 DNA is TGTGCCAGCAGACCCCCCGACGGAAATGAGCAGTTCTTC. Protein product: CASRPPDGNEQFF.